Sequencing of this TCR beta chain was carried out in a study of post-analysis software for immune sequencing data. Study-level information: The study covered relapsing-remitting, secondary progressive and progressive-relapsing courses of multiple sclerosis.

Incorporated into the TCR beta cDNA libraries were unique molecular identifiers, which served to reduce PCR and sequencing biases. TCRdb analysed the PCR reads with MiXCR anew, one entry per CDR3 protein. The repertoire includes about 620,000 distinct CDR3 sequences, 44% of them detected once, and around 1.7% sits in the top ten. This clonotype has a handful of counts. The antigen is undetermined. Study-wide points: Controls had significantly higher normalized Chao1 diversity than multiple sclerosis patients.

Sequencing was carried out using blood. The clonotype comes from a girl aged 5 to 17 with multiple sclerosis.

The CDR3 protein is CSMSGLAIYEQFF. The DNA of the CDR3 is TGTTCCATGAGCGGACTAGCTATATATGAGCAGTTCTTC. V is TRBV6-5 and J is TRBJ2-1, with TRBD2 identical over 8 bases. The germline CDR1 and CDR2 sequences are MNHEY and SVGAGI. This CDR3 region has 13 residues.